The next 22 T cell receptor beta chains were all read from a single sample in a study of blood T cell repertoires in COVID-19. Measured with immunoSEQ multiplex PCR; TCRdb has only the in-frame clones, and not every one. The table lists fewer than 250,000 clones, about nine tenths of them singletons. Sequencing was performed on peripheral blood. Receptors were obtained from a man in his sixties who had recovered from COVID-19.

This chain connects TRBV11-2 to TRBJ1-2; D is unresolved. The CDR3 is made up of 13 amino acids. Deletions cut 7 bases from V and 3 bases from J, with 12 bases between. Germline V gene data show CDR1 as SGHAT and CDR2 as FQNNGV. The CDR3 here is CASIDLVDYGYTF. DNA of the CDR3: TGTGCCAGCATCGACCTAGTTGACTATGGCTACACCTTC.

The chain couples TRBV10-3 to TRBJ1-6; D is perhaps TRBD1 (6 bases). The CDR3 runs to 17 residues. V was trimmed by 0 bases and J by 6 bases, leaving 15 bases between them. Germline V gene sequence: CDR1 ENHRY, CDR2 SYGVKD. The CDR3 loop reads CAISESTGGAVNSPLHF. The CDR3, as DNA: TGTGCCATCAGTGAGTCTACCGGGGGGGCCGTTAATTCACCCCTCCACTTT.

CDR3 nucleotides: TGCGCCAGCAGCGAGGACAGGGCGGAAGGGCAGCCCCAGCATTTT. Translated: CASSEDRAEGQPQHF. This chain links TRBV5-1 with TRBJ1-5; TRBD1 matches 8 bases. V shed 4 bases and J 7 bases; nucleotides not matched to a gene: 10. The germline CDR1 and CDR2 sequences are SGHRS and YFSETQ. This CDR3 region has 15 residues. Supplemented by reference TRBV5-1 and TRBJ1-5, the full variable domain reads KAGVTQTPRYLIKTRGQQVTLSCSPISGHRSVSWYQQTPGQGLQFLFEYFSETQRNKGNFPGRFSGRQFSNSRSEMNVSTLELGDSALYLCASSEDRAEGQPQHFGDGTRLSIL.

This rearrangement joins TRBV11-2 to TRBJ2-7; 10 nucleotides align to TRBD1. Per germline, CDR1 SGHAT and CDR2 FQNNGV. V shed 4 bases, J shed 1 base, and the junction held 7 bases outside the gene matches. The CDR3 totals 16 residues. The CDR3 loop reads CASSSLPGQGSYEQYF. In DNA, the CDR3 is TGTGCCAGCAGCTCCCTCCCGGGACAGGGGTCCTACGAGCAGTACTTC.

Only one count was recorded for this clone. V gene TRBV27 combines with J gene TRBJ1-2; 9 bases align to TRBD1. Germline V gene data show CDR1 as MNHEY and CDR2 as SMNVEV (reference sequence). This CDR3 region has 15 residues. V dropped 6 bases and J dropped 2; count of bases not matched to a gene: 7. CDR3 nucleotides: TGTGCCAGCAGGACAAGCGGGACAGGGAACTATGGCTACACCTTC. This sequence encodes CASRTSGTGNYGYTF.

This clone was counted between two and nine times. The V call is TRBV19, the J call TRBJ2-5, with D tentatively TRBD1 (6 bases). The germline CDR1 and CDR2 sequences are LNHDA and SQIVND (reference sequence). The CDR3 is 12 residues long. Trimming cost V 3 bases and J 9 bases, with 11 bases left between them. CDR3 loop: CASSMRGSSQYF. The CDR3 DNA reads TGTGCCAGTAGTATGAGGGGGTCGTCCCAGTACTTC. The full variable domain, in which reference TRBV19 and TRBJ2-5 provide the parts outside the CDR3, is DGGITQSPKYLFRKEGQNVTLSCEQNLNHDAMYWYRQDPGQGLRLIYYSQIVNDFQKGDIAEGYSVSREKKESFPLTVTSAQKNPTAFYLCASSMRGSSQYFGPGTRLLVL.

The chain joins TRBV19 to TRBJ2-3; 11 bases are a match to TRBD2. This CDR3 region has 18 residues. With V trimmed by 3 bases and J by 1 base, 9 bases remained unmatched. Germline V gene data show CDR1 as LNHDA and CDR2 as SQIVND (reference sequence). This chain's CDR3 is CASSIGIAGGIRTDTQYF. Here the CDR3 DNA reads TGTGCCAGTAGTATCGGGATAGCGGGGGGGATCCGCACAGATACGCAGTATTTT.

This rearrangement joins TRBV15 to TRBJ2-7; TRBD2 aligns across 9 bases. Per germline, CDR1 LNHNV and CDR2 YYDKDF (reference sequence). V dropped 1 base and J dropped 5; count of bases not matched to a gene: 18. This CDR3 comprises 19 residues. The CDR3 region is CATSRGDRGGRAPFHEQYF. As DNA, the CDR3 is TGTGCCACCAGCAGAGGCGACCGGGGCGGGAGGGCTCCCTTCCACGAGCAGTACTTC. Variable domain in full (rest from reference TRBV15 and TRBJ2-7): DAMVIQNPRYQVTQFGKPVTLSCSQTLNHNVMYWYQQKSSQAPKLLFHYYDKDFNNEADTPDNFQSRRPNTSFCFLDIRSPGLGDTAMYLCATSRGDRGGRAPFHEQYFGPGTRLTVT.

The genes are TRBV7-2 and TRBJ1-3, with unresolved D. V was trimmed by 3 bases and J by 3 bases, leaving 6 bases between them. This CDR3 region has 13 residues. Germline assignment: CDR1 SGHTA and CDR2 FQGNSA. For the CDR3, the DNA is TGTGCCAGCAGCTTTGAGGGTGGAAACACCATATATTTT. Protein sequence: CASSFEGGNTIYF.

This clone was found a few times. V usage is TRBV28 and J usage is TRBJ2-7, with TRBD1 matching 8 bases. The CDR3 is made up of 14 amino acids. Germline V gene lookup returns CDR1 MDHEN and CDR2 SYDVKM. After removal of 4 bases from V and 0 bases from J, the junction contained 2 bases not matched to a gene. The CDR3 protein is CASSSGTGSYEQYF. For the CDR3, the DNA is TGTGCCAGCAGTTCCGGGACAGGCTCCTACGAGCAGTACTTC.

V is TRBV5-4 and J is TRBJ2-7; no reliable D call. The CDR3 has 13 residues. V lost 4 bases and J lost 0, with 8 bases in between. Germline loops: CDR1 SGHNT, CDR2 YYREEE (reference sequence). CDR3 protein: CASSIRGSYEQYF. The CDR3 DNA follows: TGTGCCAGCAGCATCCGAGGCTCCTACGAGCAGTACTTC.

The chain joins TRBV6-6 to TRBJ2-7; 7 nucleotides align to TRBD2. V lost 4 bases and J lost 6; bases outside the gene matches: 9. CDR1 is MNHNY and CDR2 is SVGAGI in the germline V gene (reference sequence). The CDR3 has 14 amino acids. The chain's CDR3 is CASSFRDGGGEQYF. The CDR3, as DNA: TGTGCCAGCAGTTTTCGGGACGGCGGGGGCGAGCAGTACTTC.

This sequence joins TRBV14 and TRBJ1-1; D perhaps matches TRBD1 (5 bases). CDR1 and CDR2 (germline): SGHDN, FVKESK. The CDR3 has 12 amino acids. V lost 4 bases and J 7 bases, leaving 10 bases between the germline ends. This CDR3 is CASSPGRLEAFF. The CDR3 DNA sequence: TGTGCCAGCAGCCCAGGGCGGCTTGAAGCTTTCTTT.

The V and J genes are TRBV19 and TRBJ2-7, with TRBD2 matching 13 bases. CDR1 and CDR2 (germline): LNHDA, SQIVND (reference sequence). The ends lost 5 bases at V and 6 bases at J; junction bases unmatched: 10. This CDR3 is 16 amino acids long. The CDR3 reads CASSSRTSGRSSEQYF. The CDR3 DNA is TGTGCCAGTAGTTCCAGGACTAGCGGGAGATCGAGCGAGCAGTACTTC.

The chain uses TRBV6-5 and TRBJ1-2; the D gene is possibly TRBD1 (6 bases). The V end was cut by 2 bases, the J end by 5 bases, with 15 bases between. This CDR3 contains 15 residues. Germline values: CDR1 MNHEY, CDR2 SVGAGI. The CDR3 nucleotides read TGTGCCAGCAGTTACGGGGGGGCGGGAACATATGGCTACACCTTC. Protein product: CASSYGGAGTYGYTF.

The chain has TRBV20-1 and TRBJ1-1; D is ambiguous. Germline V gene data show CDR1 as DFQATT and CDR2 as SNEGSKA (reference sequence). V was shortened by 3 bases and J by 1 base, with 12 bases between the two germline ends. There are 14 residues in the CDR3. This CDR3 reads CSASNWAKNTEAFF. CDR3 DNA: TGCAGTGCTAGTAACTGGGCTAAGAACACTGAAGCTTTCTTT.

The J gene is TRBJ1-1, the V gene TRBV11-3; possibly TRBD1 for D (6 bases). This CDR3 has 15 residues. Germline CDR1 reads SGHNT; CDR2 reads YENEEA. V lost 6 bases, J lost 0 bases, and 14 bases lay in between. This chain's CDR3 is CASRGDIDLNTEAFF. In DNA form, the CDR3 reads TGTGCCAGCAGGGGGGACATAGACCTGAACACTGAAGCTTTCTTT.

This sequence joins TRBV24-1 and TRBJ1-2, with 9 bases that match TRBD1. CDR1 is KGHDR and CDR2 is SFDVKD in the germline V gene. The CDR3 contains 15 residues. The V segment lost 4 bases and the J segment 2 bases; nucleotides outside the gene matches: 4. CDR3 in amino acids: CATSDPGQGNYGYTF. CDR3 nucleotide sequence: TGTGCCACCAGTGACCCCGGACAGGGGAACTATGGCTACACCTTC.

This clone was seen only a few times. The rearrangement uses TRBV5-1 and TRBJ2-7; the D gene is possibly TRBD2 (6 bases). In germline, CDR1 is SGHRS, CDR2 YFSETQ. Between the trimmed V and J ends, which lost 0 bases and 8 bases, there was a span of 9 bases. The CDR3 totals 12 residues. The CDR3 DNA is TGCGCCAGCAGCTTGGGAGGCGGGAAGCAGTACTTC. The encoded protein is CASSLGGGKQYF.

DNA for the CDR3: TGTGCCAGCTCAGCGGGACCTAACCCCTCTGGAAACACCATATATTTT. Translation gives CASSAGPNPSGNTIYF. The V and J genes are TRBV18 and TRBJ1-3, with D tentatively TRBD1 (5 bases). The CDR3 is made up of 16 amino acids. The germline gives CDR1 KGHSH, CDR2 LQKENI. The V end was cut by 5 bases, the J end by 0 bases, with 14 bases between.

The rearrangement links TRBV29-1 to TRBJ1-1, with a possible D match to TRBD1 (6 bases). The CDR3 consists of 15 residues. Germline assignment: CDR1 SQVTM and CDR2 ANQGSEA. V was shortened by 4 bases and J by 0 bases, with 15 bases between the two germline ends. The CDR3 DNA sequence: TGCAGCGTTGCCGCTGGACAGAAATTGAACACTGAAGCTTTCTTT. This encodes CSVAAGQKLNTEAFF.

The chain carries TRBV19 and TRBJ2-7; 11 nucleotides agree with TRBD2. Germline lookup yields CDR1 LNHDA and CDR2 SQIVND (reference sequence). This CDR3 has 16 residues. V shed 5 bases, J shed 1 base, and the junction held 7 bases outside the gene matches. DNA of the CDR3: TGTGCCAGTAGTGCTAGCGGGAGGCGAACATCCTACGAGCAGTACTTC. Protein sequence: CASSASGRRTSYEQYF. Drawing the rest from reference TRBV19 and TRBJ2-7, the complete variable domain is DGGITQSPKYLFRKEGQNVTLSCEQNLNHDAMYWYRQDPGQGLRLIYYSQIVNDFQKGDIAEGYSVSREKKESFPLTVTSAQKNPTAFYLCASSASGRRTSYEQYFGPGTRLTVT.